Sequencing of this TCR beta chain was carried out in a study of technical replicates of blood from a handful of donors. Here immunoSEQ multiplex PCR was the method, and the copy in TCRdb shows in-frame clones only, minus some. The table has around 67,000 clones, about nine tenths seen once. The CDR3 is made up of 14 amino acids. V was pared by 4 bases and J by 0 bases, with 1 base of the junction left unmatched. Germline-derived CDR1 and CDR2 are SGHNT and YYREEE (reference sequence). The chain is built from TRBV5-4 and TRBJ2-3; 8 bases agree with TRBD2. Sample: T cells isolated from PBMCs. The source is a human donor in good health. CDR3: CASSQRESTDTQYF. The CDR3 coding sequence is TGTGCCAGCAGCCAGCGGGAGAGCACAGATACGCAGTATTTT.